Below, 18 T cell receptor beta chains from the same sample are listed, as sequenced in a study of blood T cell repertoires in COVID-19. The protocol was immunoSEQ multiplex PCR, while the TCRdb copy is restricted to in-frame clones and leaves out a portion. The top ten clones hold more than 3.5% of a sample with approximately 270,000 clones, approximately 85% of them seen once. Sequencing was carried out using PBMCs or T cells enriched from blood (not recorded which). These receptors were obtained from a woman aged 30 to 39 who had recovered from COVID-19.

The chain links TRBV19 to TRBJ1-2; no clear D gene. V was trimmed by 3 bases and J by 2 bases, leaving 7 bases between them. The length of the CDR3 is 13 residues. Germline assignment: CDR1 LNHDA and CDR2 SQIVND (reference sequence). The CDR3 nucleotides are TGTGCCAGTAGTATTAGAAGCAACTATGGCTACACCTTC. It encodes CASSIRSNYGYTF.

Only one count was recorded for this clone. This chain links TRBV18 with TRBJ2-2, with D possibly matching TRBD1 (5 bases). The length of the CDR3 is 14 residues. CDR1 is KGHSH, CDR2 LQKENI, per germline. The V and J ends lost 0 bases and 6 bases respectively, with 8 bases between them. The CDR3 sequence: CASSPPQVPGELFF. Written as DNA, the CDR3 is TGTGCCAGCTCACCACCACAGGTTCCCGGGGAGCTGTTTTTT. Full variable domain (missing parts from reference TRBV18 and TRBJ2-2): NAGVMQNPRHLVRRRGQEARLRCSPMKGHSHVYWYRQLPEEGLKFMVYLQKENIIDESGMPKERFSAEFPKEGPSILRIQQVVRGDSAAYFCASSPPQVPGELFFGEGSRLTVL.

The chain carries TRBV6-5 and TRBJ2-2; D unclear. Trimming pared 7 bases from V and 5 bases from J, leaving 14 bases between. The CDR3 is 14 residues long. Germline V lookup: CDR1 MNHEY, CDR2 SVGAGI. CDR3 region: CASTEIWATGELFF. The CDR3 nucleotides read TGTGCCAGCACCGAAATCTGGGCAACCGGGGAGCTGTTTTTT.

This clone turned up a few times. The rearrangement joins TRBV7-6 to TRBJ1-5, with D unresolved. The V end lost 4 bases, the J end lost 7 bases, and 11 bases lay between the germline ends. CDR1 and CDR2 (germline): SGHVS, FNYEAQ. There are 13 residues in the CDR3. The CDR3 protein is CASSWGVGQPQHF. For the CDR3, the DNA is TGTGCCAGCAGCTGGGGAGTAGGACAGCCCCAGCATTTT.

This chain uses TRBV28 with TRBJ2-1; D may be TRBD1 (6 bases). V lost 2 bases to trimming and J lost 3 bases, with 11 bases between them. CDR1 MDHEN and CDR2 SYDVKM come from the germline V gene. The CDR3 consists of 15 residues. This CDR3 is CASSLGRGSYNEQFF. The CDR3 DNA sequence: TGTGCCAGCAGTTTAGGCAGGGGAAGCTACAATGAGCAGTTCTTC.

V gene TRBV15 combines with J gene TRBJ2-5; 7 nucleotides align to TRBD2. CDR1 LNHNV and CDR2 YYDKDF come from the germline V gene (reference sequence). CDR3 length equals 13 residues. The trim removed 3 bases at V and 5 bases at J, leaving 3 bases unmatched. The CDR3 sequence is CATSRAGVETQYF. In DNA form, the CDR3 reads TGTGCCACCAGCAGGGCGGGAGTGGAGACCCAGTACTTC. Combining the CDR3 with reference TRBV15 and TRBJ2-5 gives the whole variable domain DAMVIQNPRYQVTQFGKPVTLSCSQTLNHNVMYWYQQKSSQAPKLLFHYYDKDFNNEADTPDNFQSRRPNTSFCFLDIRSPGLGDTAMYLCATSRAGVETQYFGPGTRLLVL.

DNA for the CDR3: TGTGCCAGCAGGGGGCCCGGTGAGCAGTTCTTC. Its translation: CASRGPGEQFF. The genes are TRBV12-3 or TRBV12-4 and TRBJ2-1; maybe TRBD1 (5 bases). CDR3 length equals 11 residues. V was cut by 6 bases and J by 9 bases, with 9 bases left in between.

This rearrangement joins TRBV18 to TRBJ1-4; D gene uncertain. The germline V gene encodes CDR1 KGHSH and CDR2 LQKENI. Trimming cost V 1 base and J 3 bases, with 12 bases left between them. This CDR3 contains 16 residues. The CDR3 is CASSPQVGGSNEKLFF. Written as DNA, the CDR3 is TGTGCCAGCTCACCACAAGTAGGAGGGTCTAATGAAAAACTGTTTTTT.

This clone was picked up one time. The chain employs TRBV7-2 and TRBJ2-7, with 8 bases identical to TRBD1. Germline-derived CDR1 and CDR2 are SGHTA and FQGNSA. This CDR3 is built from 14 residues. V gave up 2 bases and J gave up 4 bases; unmatched junction bases: 4. CDR3 bases: TGTGCCAGCAGCTTACCAGGGGGCAGGTACGAGCAGTACTTC. Translating gives CASSLPGGRYEQYF. The entire variable domain, with the rest obtained from reference TRBV7-2 and TRBJ2-7, is as follows: GAGVSQSPSNKVTEKGKDVELRCDPISGHTALYWYRQSLGQGLEFLIYFQGNSAPDKSGLPSDRFSAERTGGSVSTLTIQRTQQEDSAVYLCASSLPGGRYEQYFGPGTRLTVT.

The chain carries TRBV29-1 and TRBJ2-7; the D gene is possibly TRBD2 (6 bases). The CDR3 length is 14 residues. Trimming took 0 bases from V and 0 from J, leaving 9 bases between them. Germline V CDR1 and CDR2: SQVTM, ANQGSEA. The DNA for the CDR3 is TGCAGCGTTGAAGATCGGGAGAGCTCCTACGAGCAGTACTTC. It specifies CSVEDRESSYEQYF.

The rearrangement joins TRBV11-2 to TRBJ2-1; D perhaps matches TRBD1 (5 bases). V lost 5 bases to trimming and J lost 0 bases, with 14 bases between them. CDR3 length: 16 amino acids. In germline, CDR1 is SGHAT, CDR2 FQNNGV. The CDR3 spells CASSLQGVSSYNEQFF. The DNA for the CDR3 is TGTGCCAGCAGCCTGCAAGGGGTTAGCTCCTACAATGAGCAGTTCTTC.

This chain connects TRBV28 to TRBJ2-5; 8 positions agree with TRBD1. Looked up from germline, CDR1 is MDHEN and CDR2 is SYDVKM. The ends lost 5 bases at V and 5 bases at J; junction bases unmatched: 10. The length of the CDR3 is 15 residues. CDR3 coding DNA: TGTGCCAGCAGTCCCCCAACAGGGGGTGTGGAGACCCAGTACTTC. As protein: CASSPPTGGVETQYF.

The chain joins TRBV19 to TRBJ1-5; D gene uncertain. The V gene lost 4 bases and the J gene lost 3 bases, with 16 bases spanning the gap. Germline V CDR1 and CDR2: LNHDA, SQIVND (reference sequence). This CDR3 has 16 residues. CDR3 nucleotide sequence: TGTGCCAGTAGTACGGACCTCGGGGAGTACAATCAGCCCCAGCATTTT. Translating gives CASSTDLGEYNQPQHF.

This rearrangement joins TRBV7-2 to TRBJ2-2; possibly TRBD1 for D (6 bases). The germline CDR1 and CDR2 sequences are SGHTA and FQGNSA. Between the trimmed V and J ends, which lost 5 bases and 4 bases, there was a span of 17 bases. The CDR3 is made up of 16 amino acids. Here the CDR3 reads CASSARQDSITGELFF. In nucleotides, the CDR3 is TGTGCCAGCAGCGCGAGACAGGACTCGATCACCGGGGAGCTGTTTTTT.

CDR3 nucleotide sequence: TGCGCCAGCAGCGTCCGGGACATTCCTGGTAATGAAAAACTGTTTTTT. Its protein is CASSVRDIPGNEKLFF. The chain combines TRBV4-1 with TRBJ1-4, with a weak D call TRBD1 (6 bases). Trimming removed 5 bases at V and 4 bases at J, with 17 bases between. This CDR3 is built from 16 residues. Germline loops: CDR1 MGHRA, CDR2 YSYEKL.

The chain links TRBV28 to TRBJ2-3; 9 bases map to TRBD1. This CDR3 has 15 residues. CDR1 is MDHEN and CDR2 is SYDVKM in the germline V gene. With 6 bases clipped from V and 6 bases from J, the junction kept 10 bases outside the gene matches. The CDR3 DNA sequence: TGTGCCAGCAGGGGCGCGGGACAGGGAATGGATACGCAGTATTTT. Amino acids: CASRGAGQGMDTQYF.

V gene TRBV18 combines with J gene TRBJ2-4, with a weak D call TRBD1 (5 bases). Trimming removed 2 bases from V and 3 bases from J, with 14 bases in between. The CDR3 loop spans 16 amino acids. From germline, CDR1 is KGHSH and CDR2 LQKENI. The CDR3, as DNA: TGTGCCAGCTCACCAGTCGCAGGGTCGTACAAAAACATTCAGTACTTC. Protein: CASSPVAGSYKNIQYF.

The rearrangement uses TRBV4-2 and TRBJ2-7; 8 bases align to TRBD2. V trimming: 1 base; J trimming: 3 bases; junction bases outside the gene matches: 5. CDR1 is LGHNA and CDR2 is YNFKEQ in the germline V gene. This CDR3 is built from 15 residues. This CDR3 is CASSQVGGAGYEQYF. The CDR3 region has the DNA TGTGCCAGCAGCCAAGTCGGGGGGGCCGGCTACGAGCAGTACTTC.